This T cell receptor beta chain was observed in a study of blood T cell repertoires in COVID-19. The wider study: Acute and convalescent COVID-19 specimens originated in the United States, Italy and Spain. Sample material is recorded as cDNA or gDNA derived from T cells, B-cell-depleted T cells, or PBMCs.

As handled by the study authors: From reference gene primer amplification, estimates of nucleated cell counts were derived. The table came from immunoSEQ multiplex PCR; TCRdb's copy has only in-frame clones and leaves some out. The D gene and trimming were derived from the DNA, and the V and J assignments and clone size from that table. The sample has 180,000 or so clones, over 75% seen once. V lost 5 bases to trimming and J lost 14 bases, with 21 bases between them. Germline CDR1 MDHEN, CDR2 SYDVKM. CDR3 length: 14 residues. The sequencing sample was made of peripheral blood. The V gene is TRBV28, the J gene TRBJ1-4; the D gene is possibly TRBD1 (6 bases). The receptor was isolated from a man aged 35-49 years with active or convalescent COVID-19. CDR3 residues: CASSVTGQMRGLFF. In DNA form, the CDR3 reads TGTGCCAGCAGTGTGACTGGTCAAATGAGGGGGCTGTTTTTT.